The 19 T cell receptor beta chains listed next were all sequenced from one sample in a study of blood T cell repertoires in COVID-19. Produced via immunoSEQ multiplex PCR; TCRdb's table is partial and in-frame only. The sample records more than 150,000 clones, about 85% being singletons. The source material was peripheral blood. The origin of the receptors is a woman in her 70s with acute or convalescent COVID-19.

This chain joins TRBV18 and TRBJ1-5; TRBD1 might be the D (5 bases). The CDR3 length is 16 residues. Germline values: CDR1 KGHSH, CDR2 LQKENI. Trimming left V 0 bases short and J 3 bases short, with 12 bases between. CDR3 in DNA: TGTGCCAGCTCACCACCGGGGGGATCTAACAATCAGCCCCAGCATTTT. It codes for CASSPPGGSNNQPQHF.

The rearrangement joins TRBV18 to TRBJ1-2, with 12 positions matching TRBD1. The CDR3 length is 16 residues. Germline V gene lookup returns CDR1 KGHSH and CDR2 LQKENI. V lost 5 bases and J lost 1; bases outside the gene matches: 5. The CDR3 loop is CASSTGTGGGNYGYTF. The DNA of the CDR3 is TGTGCCAGCTCAACCGGGACAGGGGGCGGTAACTATGGCTACACCTTC.

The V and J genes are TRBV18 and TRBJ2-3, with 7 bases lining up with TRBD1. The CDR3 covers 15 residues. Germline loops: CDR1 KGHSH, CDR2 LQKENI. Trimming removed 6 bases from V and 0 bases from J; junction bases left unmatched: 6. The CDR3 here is CASSQDRRSTDTQYF. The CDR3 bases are TGTGCCAGCTCCCAGGACAGGAGAAGCACAGATACGCAGTATTTT.

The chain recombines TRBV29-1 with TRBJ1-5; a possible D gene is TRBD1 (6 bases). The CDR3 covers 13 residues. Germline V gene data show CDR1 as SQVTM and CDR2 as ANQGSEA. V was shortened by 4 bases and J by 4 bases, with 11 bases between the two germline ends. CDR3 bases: TGCAGCGTTGGTCAGGGGACGAATCAGCCCCAGCATTTT. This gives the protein CSVGQGTNQPQHF.

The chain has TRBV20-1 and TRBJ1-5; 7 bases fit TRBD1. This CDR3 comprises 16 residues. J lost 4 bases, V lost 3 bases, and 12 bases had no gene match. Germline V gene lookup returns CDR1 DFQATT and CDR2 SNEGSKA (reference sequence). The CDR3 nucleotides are TGCAGTGCTAGTCAGGGTACGGGGACAGTTAATCAGCCCCAGCATTTT. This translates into CSASQGTGTVNQPQHF.

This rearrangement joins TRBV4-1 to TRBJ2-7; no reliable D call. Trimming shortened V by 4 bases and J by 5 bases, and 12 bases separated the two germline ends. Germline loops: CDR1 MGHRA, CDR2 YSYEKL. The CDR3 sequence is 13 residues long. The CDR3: CASSPTGPDEQYV. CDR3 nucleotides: TGCGCCAGCAGCCCAACGGGTCCCGACGAGCAGTACGTC.

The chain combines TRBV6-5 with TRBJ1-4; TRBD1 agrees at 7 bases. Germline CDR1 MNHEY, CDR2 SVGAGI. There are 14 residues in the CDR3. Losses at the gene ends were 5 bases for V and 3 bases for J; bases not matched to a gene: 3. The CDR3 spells CASSRTGSNEKLFF. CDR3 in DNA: TGTGCCAGCAGTCGGACAGGCTCTAATGAAAAACTGTTTTTT.

The CDR3 DNA reads as TGTGCCAGCAGCTCAAGCAGCGGGGGGCTTTCCTACGAGCAGTACGTC. As protein: CASSSSSGGLSYEQYV. The chain combines TRBV7-9 with TRBJ2-7; TRBD2 matches 9 bases. CDR1 and CDR2 (germline): SEHNR, FQNEAQ (reference sequence). V was pared by 4 bases and J by 1 base, with 8 bases of the junction left unmatched. The CDR3 totals 16 residues.

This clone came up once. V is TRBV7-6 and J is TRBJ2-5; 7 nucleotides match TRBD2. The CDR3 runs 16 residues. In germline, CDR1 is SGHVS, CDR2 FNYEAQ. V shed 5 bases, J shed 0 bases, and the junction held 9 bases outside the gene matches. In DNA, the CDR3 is TGTGCCAGCAGCCATCGACTAGCCCGCGACCAAGAGACCCAGTACTTC. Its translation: CASSHRLARDQETQYF.

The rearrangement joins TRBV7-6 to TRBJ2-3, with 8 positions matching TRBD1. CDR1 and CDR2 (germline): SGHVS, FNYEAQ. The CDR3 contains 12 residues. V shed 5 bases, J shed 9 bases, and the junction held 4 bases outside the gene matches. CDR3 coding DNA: TGTGCCAGCAGCCCCGGACAGGGCACGCAGTATTTT. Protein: CASSPGQGTQYF.

CDR3 in DNA: TGTGCCAGCAGTTTCGGTAGAAGAGAGACCCAGTACTTC. This gives the protein CASSFGRRETQYF. This chain connects TRBV12-3 or TRBV12-4 to TRBJ2-5, with no clear D. The CDR3 runs 13 residues. V gave up 3 bases and J gave up 4 bases, with 9 bases separating them.

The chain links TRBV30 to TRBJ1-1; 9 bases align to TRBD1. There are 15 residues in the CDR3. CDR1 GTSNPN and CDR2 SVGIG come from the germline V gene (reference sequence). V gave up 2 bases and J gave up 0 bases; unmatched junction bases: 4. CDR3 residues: CAWSPRTGVNTEAFF. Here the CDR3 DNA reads TGTGCCTGGAGTCCAAGGACAGGGGTGAACACTGAAGCTTTCTTT.

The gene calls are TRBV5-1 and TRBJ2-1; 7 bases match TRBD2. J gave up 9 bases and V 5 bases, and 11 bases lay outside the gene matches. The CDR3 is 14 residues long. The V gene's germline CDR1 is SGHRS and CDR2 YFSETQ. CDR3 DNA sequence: TGCGCCAGCAGATCGAGCGGGGTCGTATTTGAGCAGTTCTTC. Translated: CASRSSGVVFEQFF.

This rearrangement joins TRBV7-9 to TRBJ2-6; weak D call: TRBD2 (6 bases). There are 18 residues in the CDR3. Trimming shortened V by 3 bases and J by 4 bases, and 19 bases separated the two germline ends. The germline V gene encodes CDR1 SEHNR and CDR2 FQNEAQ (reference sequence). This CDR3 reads CASSFGTAGISGANVLTF. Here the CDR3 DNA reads TGTGCCAGCAGCTTCGGGACTGCTGGAATCTCAGGGGCCAACGTCCTGACTTTC.

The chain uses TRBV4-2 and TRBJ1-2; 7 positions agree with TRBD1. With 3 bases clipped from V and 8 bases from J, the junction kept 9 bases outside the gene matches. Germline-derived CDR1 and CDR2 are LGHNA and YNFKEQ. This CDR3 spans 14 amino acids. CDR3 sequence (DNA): TGTGCCAGCAGCCAGGCGACAGGGATGGGGGGCTACACCTTC. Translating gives CASSQATGMGGYTF.

The CDR3 loop is CASSRGQAITDTQYF. For the CDR3, the DNA is TGTGCCAGCAGCCGAGGACAGGCTATCACAGATACGCAGTATTTT. The V gene is TRBV7-8, the J gene TRBJ2-3; 7 positions match TRBD1. The CDR3 length is 15 residues. Germline CDR1 is SGHVS and CDR2 is FQNEAQ. J gave up 2 bases and V 5 bases, and 7 bases lay outside the gene matches.

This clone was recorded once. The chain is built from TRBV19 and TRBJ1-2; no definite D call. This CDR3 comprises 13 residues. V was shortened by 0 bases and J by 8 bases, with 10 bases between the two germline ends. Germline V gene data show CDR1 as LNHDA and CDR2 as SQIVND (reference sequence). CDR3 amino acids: CASSIEPGNGYTF. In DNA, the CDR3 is TGTGCCAGTAGTATAGAACCCGGGAACGGCTACACCTTC.

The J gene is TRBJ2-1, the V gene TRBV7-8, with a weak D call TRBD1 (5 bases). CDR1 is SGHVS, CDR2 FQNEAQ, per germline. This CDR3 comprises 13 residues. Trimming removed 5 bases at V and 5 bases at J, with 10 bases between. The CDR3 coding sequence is TGTGCCAGCAGCGTGGGGCTAAACAATGAGCAGTTCTTC. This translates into CASSVGLNNEQFF.

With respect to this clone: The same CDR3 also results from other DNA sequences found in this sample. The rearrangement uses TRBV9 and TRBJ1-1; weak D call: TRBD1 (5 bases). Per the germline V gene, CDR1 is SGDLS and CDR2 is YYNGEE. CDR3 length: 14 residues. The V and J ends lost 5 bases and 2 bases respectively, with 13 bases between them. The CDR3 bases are TGTGCCAGCAGTCTCACGGGGGGAAACACTGAAGCTTTCTTT. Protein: CASSLTGGNTEAFF.